The rows below give T cell receptor beta chains drawn from one sample of a study of shared clonotypes between healthy human individuals. Only in-frame clones appear in the TCRdb table, and some are missing; sequencing was by immunoSEQ multiplex PCR. The sample has approximately 320,000 clones; about 74% are singletons. Sequences were obtained from memory CD4+ T cells sorted from blood. All receptors derive from a young man in good health. CDR3s include the opening cysteine and the closing phenylalanine or tryptophan. The order of the fields is J gene, V gene, D gene, CDR3 protein. D genes are given only for firm matches.

>TRBJ2-1|TRBV7-2|.
CASSLGSDHNEQFF
>TRBJ1-3|TRBV5-1|.
CASSWGRELSGNTIYF
>TRBJ2-7|TRBV2|.
CASSFFYEQYF
>TRBJ1-1|TRBV5-1|.
CASSGEDGEGAEAFF
>TRBJ2-1|TRBV18|TRBD1
CASSPGQVVMSYNEQFF
>TRBJ2-3|TRBV4-3|TRBD1
CASSQVTGKTDTQYF
>TRBJ1-5|TRBV30|.
CAWKVQGTRVGPQHF
>TRBJ2-1|TRBV2|.
CASGREGYEQFF
>TRBJ2-2|TRBV12-2|.
CAIPSGSTNTGELFF
>TRBJ2-3|TRBV18|TRBD1
CASSPLQGAAGSTDTQYF
>TRBJ2-1|TRBV7-2|TRBD2
CASSLGTSGRAINEQFF
>TRBJ2-3|TRBV18|TRBD2
CASSPIRSQKRDSTDTQYF
>TRBJ2-7|TRBV2|TRBD2
CASTKNLAGDEQYF
>TRBJ2-1|TRBV7-2|.
CASSLTAGDNERQFF
>TRBJ2-3|TRBV9|TRBD2
CASSVRFSGSGTDTQYF
>TRBJ2-1|TRBV30|.
CAWMARGAYNEQFF
>TRBJ2-7|TRBV6-6|.
CASSYSAGNLPEQYF
>TRBJ1-2|TRBV6-5|TRBD1
CASSYDRDRGPGYTF
>TRBJ2-7|TRBV19|.
CASSIGLQDEQYF
>TRBJ1-1|TRBV29-1|TRBD1
CSAMGTGGYEDEAFF
>TRBJ2-5|TRBV2|.
CASSDRSGETQYF
>TRBJ1-5|TRBV28|.
CASSLVGGQPQHF
>TRBJ1-5|TRBV19|.
CASISSAFSNQPQHF
>TRBJ2-7|TRBV28|.
CASSFPRQTRYEQYF
>TRBJ2-7|TRBV10-3|TRBD2
CAISESGGTNSYEQYF
>TRBJ2-7|TRBV27|.
CASSFSPLYEQYF
>TRBJ2-5|TRBV5-1|TRBD2
CASSVSGGPETQYF
>TRBJ2-7|TRBV11-2|.
CASSFEGRHYEQYF
>TRBJ2-7|TRBV18|.
CASSPPSPQGRAYEQYF
>TRBJ2-7|TRBV21-1|.
CASSKPGQGSYEQYF
>TRBJ2-2|TRBV4-3|.
CASSQDMTTGELFF
>TRBJ1-4|TRBV6-1|.
CASSPRRNPNEKLFF
>TRBJ2-5|TRBV7-9|TRBD2
CASSISGGGETQYF
>TRBJ2-1|TRBV5-1|.
CASGPQMGNEQFF
>TRBJ2-1|TRBV18|TRBD1
CASSPIRQGATTDVEQFF
>TRBJ2-7|TRBV6-6|.
CASRKTPMVYEQYF
>TRBJ2-5|TRBV2|TRBD2
CASSDLRGGKTQYF
>TRBJ2-5|TRBV30|.
CAWSSQGETQYF
>TRBJ2-5|TRBV18|.
CASSPALQETQYF
>TRBJ2-5|TRBV18|.
CASSPRPGRVETQYF
>TRBJ1-5|TRBV4-3|TRBD1
CASSQDFYRGMGQPQHF
>TRBJ2-3|TRBV20-1|.
CSARATDTQYF
>TRBJ2-1|TRBV5-1|TRBD2
CASSYYLLAGGGNEQFF